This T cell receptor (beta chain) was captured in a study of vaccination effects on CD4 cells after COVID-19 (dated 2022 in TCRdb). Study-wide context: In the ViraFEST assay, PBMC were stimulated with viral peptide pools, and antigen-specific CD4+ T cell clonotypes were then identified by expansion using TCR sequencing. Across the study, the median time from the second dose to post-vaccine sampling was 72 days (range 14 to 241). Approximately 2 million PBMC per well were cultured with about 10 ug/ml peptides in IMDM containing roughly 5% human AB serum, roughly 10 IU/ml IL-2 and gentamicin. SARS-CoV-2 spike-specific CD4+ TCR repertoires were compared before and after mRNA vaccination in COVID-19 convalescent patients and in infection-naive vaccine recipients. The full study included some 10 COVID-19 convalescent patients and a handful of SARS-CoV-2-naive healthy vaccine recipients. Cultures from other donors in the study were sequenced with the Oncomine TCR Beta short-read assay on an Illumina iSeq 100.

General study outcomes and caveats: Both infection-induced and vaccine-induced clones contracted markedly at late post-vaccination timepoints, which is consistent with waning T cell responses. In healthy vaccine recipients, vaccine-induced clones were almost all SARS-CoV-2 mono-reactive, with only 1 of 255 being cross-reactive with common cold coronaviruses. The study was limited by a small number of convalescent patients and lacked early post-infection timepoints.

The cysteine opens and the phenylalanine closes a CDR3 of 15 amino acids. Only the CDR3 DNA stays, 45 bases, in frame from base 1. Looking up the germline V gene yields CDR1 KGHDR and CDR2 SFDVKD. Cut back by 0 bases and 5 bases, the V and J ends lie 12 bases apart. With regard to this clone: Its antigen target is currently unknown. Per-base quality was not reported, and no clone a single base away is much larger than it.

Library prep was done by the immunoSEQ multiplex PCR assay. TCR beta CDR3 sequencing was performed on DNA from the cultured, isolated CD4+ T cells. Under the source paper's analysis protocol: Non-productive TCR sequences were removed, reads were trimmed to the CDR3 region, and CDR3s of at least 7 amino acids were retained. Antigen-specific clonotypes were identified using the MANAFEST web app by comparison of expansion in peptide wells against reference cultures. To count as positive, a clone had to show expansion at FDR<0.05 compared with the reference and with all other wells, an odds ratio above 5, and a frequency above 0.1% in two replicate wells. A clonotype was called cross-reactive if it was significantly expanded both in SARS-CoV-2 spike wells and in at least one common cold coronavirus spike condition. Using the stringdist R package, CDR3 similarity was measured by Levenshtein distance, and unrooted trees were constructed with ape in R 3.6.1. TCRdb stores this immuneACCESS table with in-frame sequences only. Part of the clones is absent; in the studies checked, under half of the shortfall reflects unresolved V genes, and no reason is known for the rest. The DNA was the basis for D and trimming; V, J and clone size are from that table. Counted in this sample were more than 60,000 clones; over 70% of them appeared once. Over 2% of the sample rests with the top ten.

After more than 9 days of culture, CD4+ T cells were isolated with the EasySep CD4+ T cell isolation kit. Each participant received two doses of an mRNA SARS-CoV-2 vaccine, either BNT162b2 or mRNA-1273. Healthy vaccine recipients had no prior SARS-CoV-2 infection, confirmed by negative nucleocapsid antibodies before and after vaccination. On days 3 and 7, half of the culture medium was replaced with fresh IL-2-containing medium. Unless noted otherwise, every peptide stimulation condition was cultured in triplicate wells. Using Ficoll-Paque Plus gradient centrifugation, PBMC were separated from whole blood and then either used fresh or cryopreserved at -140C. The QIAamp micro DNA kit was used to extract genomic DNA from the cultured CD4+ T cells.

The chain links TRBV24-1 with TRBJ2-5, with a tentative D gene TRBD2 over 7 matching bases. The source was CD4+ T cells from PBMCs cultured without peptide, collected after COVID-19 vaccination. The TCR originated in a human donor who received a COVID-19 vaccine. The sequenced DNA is TGTGCCACCAGTGATTTGCGGGGGGCCGGGGAGACCCAGTACTTC. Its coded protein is CATSDLRGAGETQYF.